Following are 25 T cell receptor beta chains from one sample sequenced in a study of cytomegalovirus exposure and HLA in healthy donors (dated by TCRdb to 2017 to 2019). The library relied on the immunoSEQ multiplex PCR assay. For the multiplex PCR, a mixture combining 60 forward primers for TCR Vbeta segments and 13 reverse primers for TCR Jbeta segments was used. This immuneACCESS table, as held by TCRdb, lists in-frame sequences with V and J called but not all clones. Of the missing ones, under half trace to an unresolved V gene in checked studies; the others have no known cause. The sample table lists around 140,000 clones, approximately 64% of them with a count of one. The ten largest clones represent 2% to 2.5% of the sample. Sequences were obtained from PBMCs. The receptors shown here come from a woman in her 40s in good health and CMV-seronegative.

The rearrangement uses TRBV2 and TRBJ2-1; tentatively, D is TRBD2 (5 bases). Germline V gene lookup returns CDR1 SNHLY and CDR2 FYNNEI. V lost 4 bases and J 15 bases, leaving 10 bases between the germline ends. This CDR3 comprises 10 residues. The CDR3: CASSVMEAFF. CDR3 DNA: TGTGCCAGCAGTGTTATGGAGGCGTTCTTC. The whole variable domain, filled in from reference TRBV2 and TRBJ2-1, reads EPEVTQTPSHQVTQMGQEVILRCVPISNHLYFYWYRQILGQKVEFLVSFYNNEISEKSEIFDDQFSVERPDGSNFTLKIRSTKLEDSAMYFCASSVMEAFFGPGTRLTVL.

The gene calls are TRBV19 and TRBJ2-7; 13 bases map to TRBD2. CDR3 size: 16 residues. The germline V gene has CDR1 LNHDA and CDR2 SQIVND (reference sequence). The ends lost 5 bases at V and 2 bases at J; junction bases unmatched: 6. The CDR3 region is CASSSSGTSGAYEQYF. CDR3 nucleotide sequence: TGTGCCAGTAGTTCATCCGGGACTAGCGGGGCCTACGAGCAGTACTTC.

The chain couples TRBV2 to TRBJ2-5, with D maybe TRBD2 (7 bases). Germline V gives CDR1 SNHLY, CDR2 FYNNEI. Trimming pared 4 bases from V and 7 bases from J, leaving 16 bases between. The CDR3 length is 14 residues. Written as DNA, the CDR3 is TGTGCCAGCAGTGGGGGGGGGACACTAGGGACCCAGTACTTC. Protein: CASSGGGTLGTQYF. The complete variable domain, with remaining parts taken from reference TRBV2 and TRBJ2-5, reads EPEVTQTPSHQVTQMGQEVILRCVPISNHLYFYWYRQILGQKVEFLVSFYNNEISEKSEIFDDQFSVERPDGSNFTLKIRSTKLEDSAMYFCASSGGGTLGTQYFGPGTRLLVL.

This clone appeared a few times. V usage is TRBV11-2 and J usage is TRBJ2-7, with 8 positions matching TRBD1. Per germline, CDR1 SGHAT and CDR2 FQNNGV. This CDR3 has 16 residues. With 4 bases clipped from V and 2 bases from J, the junction kept 10 bases outside the gene matches. For the CDR3, the DNA is TGTGCCAGCAGCTCCTACAGGGGGAAAGGGGCCTACGAGCAGTACTTC. It yields the protein CASSSYRGKGAYEQYF.

This chain links TRBV7-9 with TRBJ1-1; D call uncertain. CDR1 is SEHNR and CDR2 is FQNEAQ in the germline V gene (reference sequence). This CDR3 is 13 amino acids long. V was trimmed by 1 base and J by 4 bases, leaving 7 bases between them. CDR3 nucleotide sequence: TGTGCCAGCAGCTTAGATAGAGGCACTGAAGCTTTCTTT. This codes for CASSLDRGTEAFF.

This chain joins TRBV6-1 and TRBJ1-2; 8 bases are a match to TRBD1. Trimming took 2 bases from V and 4 from J; bases not matched to a gene: 9. Germline V gene sequence: CDR1 MNHNS, CDR2 SASEGT. The CDR3 spans 16 residues. The CDR3 loop is CASSEKTGGGFYGYTF. The CDR3 DNA reads as TGTGCCAGCAGTGAAAAAACAGGGGGGGGTTTCTATGGCTACACCTTC.

This chain connects TRBV6-5 to TRBJ1-6, with D possibly being TRBD1 (5 bases). The V end lost 7 bases, the J end lost 14 bases, and 21 bases lay between the germline ends. The CDR3 consists of 14 residues. Per germline, CDR1 MNHEY and CDR2 SVGAGI. The CDR3 bases are TGTGCCAGCACCAAGTGGCAGGGCACCCAAACCCTCCACTTT. As protein: CASTKWQGTQTLHF.

This clone was recorded only once. The V call is TRBV5-4, the J call TRBJ2-3, with 10 bases identical to TRBD2. Germline lookup yields CDR1 SGHNT and CDR2 YYREEE (reference sequence). This CDR3 contains 14 residues. Germline trimming cut 4 bases from V and 5 bases from J; bases unmatched to any gene: 4. CDR3 coding DNA: TGTGCCAGCAGCGGATGGACTAGCGGAGATACGCAGTATTTT. This gives the protein CASSGWTSGDTQYF.

V is TRBV15 and J is TRBJ2-7; D is perhaps TRBD1 (5 bases). The germline V gene has CDR1 LNHNV and CDR2 YYDKDF (reference sequence). The V end lost 0 bases, the J end lost 11 bases, and 14 bases lay between the germline ends. The CDR3 covers 13 residues. Written as DNA, the CDR3 is TGTGCCACCAGCAGAGATTTGAAGGGGTTCGAGTACTTC. Encoded protein: CATSRDLKGFEYF.

This chain joins TRBV7-2 and TRBJ2-5; 7 bases align to TRBD2. The CDR3 has 13 amino acids. The trim removed 5 bases at V and 3 bases at J, leaving 3 bases unmatched. Per germline, CDR1 SGHTA and CDR2 FQGNSA. CDR3 residues: CASSTLAEETQYF. In nucleotides, the CDR3 is TGTGCCAGCAGCACCCTAGCGGAAGAGACCCAGTACTTC.

Worth noting for this clone: In the same sample, other DNA sequences code for this CDR3. The genes are TRBV27 and TRBJ2-5; TRBD1 matches 10 bases. Looked up from germline, CDR1 is MNHEY and CDR2 is SMNVEV (reference sequence). The length of the CDR3 is 15 residues. Losses at the gene ends were 6 bases for V and 4 bases for J; bases not matched to a gene: 8. The chain's CDR3 is CASRPDRGVSETQYF. In DNA, the CDR3 is TGTGCCAGCAGACCGGACAGGGGGGTTTCAGAGACCCAGTACTTC.

This clone was found a few times. The genes are TRBV5-6 and TRBJ2-1, with 7 bases matching TRBD1. Germline V gene lookup returns CDR1 SGHDT and CDR2 YYEEEE. Germline trimming cut 4 bases from V and 7 bases from J; bases unmatched to any gene: 11. The CDR3 is made up of 15 amino acids. The CDR3 DNA follows: TGTGCCAGCAGCCGGGACAGACCTTCGGGGAATGAGCAGTTCTTC. Its translation: CASSRDRPSGNEQFF.

This clone has more than one count but fewer than ten. The chain has TRBV4-1 and TRBJ2-7; D is perhaps TRBD2 (5 bases). CDR1 is MGHRA and CDR2 is YSYEKL in the germline V gene. V was clipped by 0 bases and J by 2 bases, with 11 bases between them. There are 15 residues in the CDR3. The CDR3 spells CASSQDGSGAYEQYF. CDR3 nucleotides: TGCGCCAGCAGCCAAGACGGGTCCGGGGCCTACGAGCAGTACTTC.

The chain employs TRBV5-1 and TRBJ1-5; D is perhaps TRBD1 (5 bases). This CDR3 comprises 15 residues. Germline assignment: CDR1 SGHRS and CDR2 YFSETQ. Between the trimmed V and J ends, which lost 1 base and 0 bases, there was a span of 8 bases. As DNA, the CDR3 is TGCGCCAGCAGCTTGCAGGGAAATAGCAATCAGCCCCAGCATTTT. Amino acids: CASSLQGNSNQPQHF.

The chain's CDR3 is CASSDRIPGYAGNTIYF. The CDR3, as DNA: TGTGCCAGCAGTGACAGGATTCCCGGCTATGCTGGAAACACCATATATTTT. This rearrangement joins TRBV6-1 to TRBJ1-3, with D unresolved. Germline values: CDR1 MNHNS, CDR2 SASEGT. V was pared by 3 bases and J by 2 bases, with 17 bases between. The CDR3 is made up of 17 amino acids.

The count of this clone is one. The chain recombines TRBV6-5 with TRBJ1-1, with a possible D match to TRBD1 (5 bases). Germline lookup yields CDR1 MNHEY and CDR2 SVGAGI. Trimming took 0 bases from V and 6 from J, leaving 17 bases between them. The CDR3 has 16 amino acids. Here the CDR3 reads CASSYSCDSVKAEAFF. CDR3 nucleotide sequence: TGTGCCAGCAGTTACTCGTGCGACAGCGTAAAGGCTGAAGCTTTCTTT.

The chain is built from TRBV10-3 and TRBJ2-5; 9 positions agree with TRBD1. Losses at the gene ends were 0 bases for V and 5 bases for J; bases not matched to a gene: 7. The CDR3 has 16 amino acids. Germline V gene sequence: CDR1 ENHRY, CDR2 SYGVKD. This CDR3 is CAISESPDRGRETQYF. CDR3 in DNA: TGTGCCATCAGTGAGTCACCGGACAGGGGTAGGGAGACCCAGTACTTC.

The chain has TRBV9 and TRBJ1-3, with D possibly TRBD1 on 5 matching bases. Trimming left V 4 bases short and J 4 bases short, with 21 bases between. This CDR3 comprises 17 residues. Per the germline V gene, CDR1 is SGDLS and CDR2 is YYNGEE. The CDR3: CASSPRRRGGAGNTIYF. For the CDR3, the DNA is TGTGCCAGCAGCCCCCGGAGGAGGGGAGGTGCCGGAAACACCATATATTTT.

The CDR3 DNA is TGTGCCAGTAGTAACTACCAGGGGCTTAGAATTGACGGGGAGCTGTTTTTT. Amino acid sequence: CASSNYQGLRIDGELFF. This chain connects TRBV19 to TRBJ2-2; tentative D call: TRBD1 (6 bases). The germline V gene has CDR1 LNHDA and CDR2 SQIVND (reference sequence). The CDR3 has 17 residues. The ends were cut back, 4 bases at V and 7 bases at J, with 22 bases in the middle.

On this clone itself: At the DNA level, this CDR3 is encoded by other sequences in the same sample as well. The chain is built from TRBV28 and TRBJ1-5; 8 nucleotides agree with TRBD1. V was clipped by 3 bases and J by 5 bases; unmatched bases: 6. This CDR3 contains 15 residues. Germline-derived CDR1 and CDR2 are MDHEN and SYDVKM. The CDR3 DNA reads TGTGCCAGCAGTTTTGGCGGACAGGGCGATCAGCCCCAGCATTTT. Its protein is CASSFGGQGDQPQHF. Looking up the rest from reference TRBV28 and TRBJ1-5 gives the full variable domain: DVKVTQSSRYLVKRTGEKVFLECVQDMDHENMFWYRQDPGLGLRLIYFSYDVKMKEKGDIPEGYSVSREKKERFSLILESASTNQTSMYLCASSFGGQGDQPQHFGDGTRLSIL.

The rearrangement joins TRBV6-1 to TRBJ1-1; no reliable D call. V was pared by 10 bases and J by 6 bases, with 21 bases between. This CDR3 is built from 14 residues. CDR1 is MNHNS and CDR2 is SASEGT in the germline V gene. The CDR3: CAIHKMSGIAEAFF. CDR3 DNA sequence: TGTGCCATACATAAGATGTCGGGAATAGCTGAAGCTTTCTTT.

V usage is TRBV27 and J usage is TRBJ1-5, with a tentative D call TRBD1 (6 bases). The CDR3 length is 15 residues. CDR1 is MNHEY, CDR2 SMNVEV, per germline (reference sequence). Trimming removed 4 bases from V and 0 bases from J, with 10 bases in between. The CDR3: CASSSGDTSNQPQHF. CDR3 bases: TGTGCCAGCAGTTCAGGGGACACTAGCAATCAGCCCCAGCATTTT.

J is TRBJ2-3 and V is TRBV6-1, with 7 nucleotides matching TRBD1. In germline, CDR1 is MNHNS, CDR2 SASEGT. The CDR3 length is 14 residues. The trim removed 7 bases at V and 10 bases at J, leaving 14 bases unmatched. CDR3 bases: TGTGCCAGCAACCCCGGGACAGCCCTTGGGCCGCAGTATTTT. Translation gives CASNPGTALGPQYF.

The chain employs TRBV30 and TRBJ1-5, with 10 bases aligning to TRBD1. Germline trimming cut 4 bases from V and 4 bases from J; bases unmatched to any gene: 4. Germline V gives CDR1 GTSNPN, CDR2 SVGIG (reference sequence). The CDR3 covers 14 residues. In DNA, the CDR3 is TGTGCCTGGACTCCGGACAGGGGGAATCAGCCCCAGCATTTT. Its protein product is CAWTPDRGNQPQHF. The whole variable domain, filled in from reference TRBV30 and TRBJ1-5, reads SQTIHQWPATLVQPVGSPLSLECTVEGTSNPNLYWYRQAAGRGLQLLFYSVGIGQISSEVPQNLSASRPQDRQFILSSKKLLLSDSGFYLCAWTPDRGNQPQHFGDGTRLSIL.

The gene calls are TRBV5-6 and TRBJ2-1; D possibly corresponds to TRBD1 (6 bases). Germline CDR1 SGHDT, CDR2 YYEEEE. The CDR3 has 15 residues. Trimming took 4 bases from V and 4 from J, leaving 15 bases between them. Here the CDR3 DNA reads TGTGCCAGCAGCCTTGGACAGCGAATTTACAATGAGCAGTTCTTC. It translates to CASSLGQRIYNEQFF.